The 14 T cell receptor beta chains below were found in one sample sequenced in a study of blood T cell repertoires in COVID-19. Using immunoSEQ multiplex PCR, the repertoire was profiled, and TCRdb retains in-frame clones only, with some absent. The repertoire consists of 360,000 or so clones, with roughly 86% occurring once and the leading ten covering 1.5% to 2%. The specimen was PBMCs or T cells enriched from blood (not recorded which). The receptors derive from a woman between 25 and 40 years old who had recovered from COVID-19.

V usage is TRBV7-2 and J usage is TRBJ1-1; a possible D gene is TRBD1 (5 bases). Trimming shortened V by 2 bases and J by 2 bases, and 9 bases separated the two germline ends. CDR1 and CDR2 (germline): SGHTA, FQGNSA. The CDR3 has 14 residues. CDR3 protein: CASSLSRVNTEAFF. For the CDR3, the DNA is TGTGCCAGCAGCTTATCCAGGGTTAACACTGAAGCTTTCTTT.

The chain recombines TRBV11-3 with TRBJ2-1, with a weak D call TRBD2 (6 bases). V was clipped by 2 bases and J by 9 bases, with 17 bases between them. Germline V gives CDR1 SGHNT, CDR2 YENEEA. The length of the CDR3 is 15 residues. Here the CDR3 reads CASSLREYGGGEQFF. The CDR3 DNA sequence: TGTGCCAGCAGCTTACGGGAGTACGGGGGAGGTGAGCAGTTCTTC. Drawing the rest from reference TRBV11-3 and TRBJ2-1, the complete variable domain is EAGVVQSPRYKIIEKKQPVAFWCNPISGHNTLYWYLQNLGQGPELLIRYENEEAVDDSQLPKDRFSAERLKGVDSTLKIQPAELGDSAVYLCASSLREYGGGEQFFGPGTRLTVL.

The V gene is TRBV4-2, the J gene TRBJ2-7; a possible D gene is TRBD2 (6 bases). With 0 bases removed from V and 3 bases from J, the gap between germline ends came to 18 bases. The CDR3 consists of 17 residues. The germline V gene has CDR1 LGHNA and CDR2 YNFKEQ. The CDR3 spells CASSQDSSGGTYYEQYF. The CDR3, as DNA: TGTGCCAGCAGCCAAGATAGTAGCGGCGGAACCTACTACGAGCAGTACTTC.

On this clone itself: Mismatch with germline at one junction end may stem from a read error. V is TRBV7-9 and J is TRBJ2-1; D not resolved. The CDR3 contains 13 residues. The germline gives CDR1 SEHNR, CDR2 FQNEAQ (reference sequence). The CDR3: CASSLATGQLQVF. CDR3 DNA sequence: TGTGCCAGCAGCTTGGCTACTGGCCAGCTCCAGGTCTTC.

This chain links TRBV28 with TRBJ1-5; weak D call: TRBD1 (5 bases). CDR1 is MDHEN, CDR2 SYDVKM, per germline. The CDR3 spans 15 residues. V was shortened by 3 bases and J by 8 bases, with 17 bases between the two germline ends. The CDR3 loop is CASSFQAGDRKPQHF. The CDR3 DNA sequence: TGTGCCAGCAGTTTTCAAGCGGGGGATAGGAAGCCCCAGCATTTT.

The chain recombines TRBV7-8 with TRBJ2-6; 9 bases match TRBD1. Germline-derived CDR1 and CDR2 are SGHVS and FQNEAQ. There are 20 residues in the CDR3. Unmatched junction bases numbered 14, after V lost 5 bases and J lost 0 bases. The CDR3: CASSHKPGQGILSGANVLTF. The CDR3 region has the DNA TGTGCCAGCAGCCATAAACCGGGACAGGGAATACTCTCTGGGGCCAACGTCCTGACTTTC. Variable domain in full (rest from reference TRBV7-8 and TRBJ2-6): GAGVSQSPRYKVAKRGQDVALRCDPISGHVSLFWYQQALGQGPEFLTYFQNEAQLDKSGLPSDRFFAERPEGSVSTLKIQRTQQEDSAVYLCASSHKPGQGILSGANVLTFGAGSRLTVL.

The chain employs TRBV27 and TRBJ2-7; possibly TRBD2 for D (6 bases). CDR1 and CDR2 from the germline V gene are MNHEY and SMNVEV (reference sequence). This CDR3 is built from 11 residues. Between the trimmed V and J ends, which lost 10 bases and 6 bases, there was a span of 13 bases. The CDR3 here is CATYRLGEQYF. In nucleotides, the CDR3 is TGTGCCACTTATCGACTAGGCGAGCAGTACTTC.

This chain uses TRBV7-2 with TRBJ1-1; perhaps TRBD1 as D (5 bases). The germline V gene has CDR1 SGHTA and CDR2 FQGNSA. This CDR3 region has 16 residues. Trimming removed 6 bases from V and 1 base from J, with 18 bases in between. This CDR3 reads CASRLPPRGQNTEAFF. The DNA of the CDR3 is TGTGCCAGCAGGCTACCCCCCAGAGGACAGAACACTGAAGCTTTCTTT.

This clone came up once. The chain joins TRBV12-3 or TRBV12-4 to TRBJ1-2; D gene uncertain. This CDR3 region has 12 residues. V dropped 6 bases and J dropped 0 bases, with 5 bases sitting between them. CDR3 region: CASSIANYGYTF. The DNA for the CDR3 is TGTGCCAGCAGCATAGCTAACTATGGCTACACCTTC.

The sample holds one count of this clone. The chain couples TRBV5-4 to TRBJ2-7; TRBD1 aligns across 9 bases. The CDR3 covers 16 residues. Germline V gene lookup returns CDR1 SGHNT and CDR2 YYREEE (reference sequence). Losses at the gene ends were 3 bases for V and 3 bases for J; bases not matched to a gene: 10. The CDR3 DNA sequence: TGTGCCAGCAGCTCTCCGGGGACAGGGCATTACTACGAGCAGTACTTC. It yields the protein CASSSPGTGHYYEQYF.

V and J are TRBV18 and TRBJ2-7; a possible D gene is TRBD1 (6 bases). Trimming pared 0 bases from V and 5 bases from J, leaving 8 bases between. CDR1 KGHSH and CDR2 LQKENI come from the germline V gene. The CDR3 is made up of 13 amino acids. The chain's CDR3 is CASSPPDRHEQYF. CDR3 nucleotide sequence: TGTGCCAGCTCACCACCAGACAGGCACGAGCAGTACTTC.

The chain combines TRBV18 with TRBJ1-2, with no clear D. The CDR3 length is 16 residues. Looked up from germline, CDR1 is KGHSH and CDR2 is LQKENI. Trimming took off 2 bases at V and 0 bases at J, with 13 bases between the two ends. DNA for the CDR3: TGTGCCAGCTCACCATTGTCTACTGCCTCTAACTATGGCTACACCTTC. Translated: CASSPLSTASNYGYTF.

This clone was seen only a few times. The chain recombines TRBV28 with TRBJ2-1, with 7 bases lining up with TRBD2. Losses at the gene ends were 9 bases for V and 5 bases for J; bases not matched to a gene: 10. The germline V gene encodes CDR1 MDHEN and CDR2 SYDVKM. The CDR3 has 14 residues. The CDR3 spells CASRWAGLHNEQFF. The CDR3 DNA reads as TGTGCCAGTCGCTGGGCGGGACTACACAATGAGCAGTTCTTC.

CDR3 sequence reads: CASSGQPTYNEQFF. The DNA for the CDR3 is TGTGCCAGTAGCGGACAGCCGACCTACAATGAGCAGTTCTTC. The V and J genes are TRBV19 and TRBJ2-1; D might be TRBD1 (6 bases). Trimming pared 6 bases from V and 2 bases from J, leaving 11 bases between. Per the germline V gene, CDR1 is LNHDA and CDR2 is SQIVND (reference sequence). CDR3 length: 14 residues.